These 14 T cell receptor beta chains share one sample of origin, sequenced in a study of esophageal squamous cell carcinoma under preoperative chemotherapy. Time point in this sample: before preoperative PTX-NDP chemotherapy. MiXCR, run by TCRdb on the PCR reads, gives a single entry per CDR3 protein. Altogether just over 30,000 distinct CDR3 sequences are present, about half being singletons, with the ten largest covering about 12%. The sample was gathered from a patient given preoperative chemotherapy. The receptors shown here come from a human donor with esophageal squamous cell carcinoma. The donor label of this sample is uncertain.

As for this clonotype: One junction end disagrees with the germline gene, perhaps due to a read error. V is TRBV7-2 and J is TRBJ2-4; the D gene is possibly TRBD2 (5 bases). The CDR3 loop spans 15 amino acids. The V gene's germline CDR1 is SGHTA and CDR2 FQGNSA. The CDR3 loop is CGAGLLGRDQNIQYF. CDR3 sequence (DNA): TGTGGCGCGGGCCTCCTGGGCCGTGACCAAAACATCCAGTACTTC.

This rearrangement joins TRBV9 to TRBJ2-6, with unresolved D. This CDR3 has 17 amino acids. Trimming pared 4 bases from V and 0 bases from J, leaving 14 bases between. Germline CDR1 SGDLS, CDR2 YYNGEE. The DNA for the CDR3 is TGTGCCAGCAGCCTCGGGTCCGTTTTCTCTGGGGCCAACGTCCTGACTTTC. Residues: CASSLGSVFSGANVLTF.

The CDR3 DNA follows: TGTGCCAGCGAAGGGGGCAATGAGCTGTTTTTT. Encoded protein: CASEGGNELFF. The chain uses TRBV7-9 and TRBJ2-1, with 7 positions matching TRBD1. TRBJ2-2 explains the end of the DNA better; the J call may be wrong. The CDR3 consists of 11 residues. Germline V gives CDR1 SEHNR, CDR2 FQNEAQ (reference sequence).

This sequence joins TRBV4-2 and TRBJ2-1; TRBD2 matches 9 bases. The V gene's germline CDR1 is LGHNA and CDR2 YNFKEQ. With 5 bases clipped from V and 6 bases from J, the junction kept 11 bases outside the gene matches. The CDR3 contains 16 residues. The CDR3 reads CASSRPGLAVSNEQFF. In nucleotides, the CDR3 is TGTGCCAGCAGCAGGCCGGGACTAGCTGTCTCCAATGAGCAGTTCTTC.

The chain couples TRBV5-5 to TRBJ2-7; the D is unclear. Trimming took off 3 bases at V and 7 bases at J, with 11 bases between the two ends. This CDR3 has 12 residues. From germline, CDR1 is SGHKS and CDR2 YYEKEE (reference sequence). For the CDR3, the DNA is TGTGCCAGCAGCTCAACCAGTTGGGAGCAGTACTTC. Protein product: CASSSTSWEQYF.

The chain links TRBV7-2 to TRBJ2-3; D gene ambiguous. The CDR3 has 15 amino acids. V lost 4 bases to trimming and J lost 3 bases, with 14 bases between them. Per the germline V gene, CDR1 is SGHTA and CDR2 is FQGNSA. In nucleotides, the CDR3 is TGTGCCAGCAGCTCCTCGGACGTCAGGACAGATACGCAGTATTTT. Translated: CASSSSDVRTDTQYF.

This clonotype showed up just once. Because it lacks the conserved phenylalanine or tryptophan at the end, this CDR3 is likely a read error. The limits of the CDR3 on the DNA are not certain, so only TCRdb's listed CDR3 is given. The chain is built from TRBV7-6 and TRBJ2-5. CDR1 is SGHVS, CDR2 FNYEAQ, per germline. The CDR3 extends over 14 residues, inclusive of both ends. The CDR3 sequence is CASSLDGHQATRLS.

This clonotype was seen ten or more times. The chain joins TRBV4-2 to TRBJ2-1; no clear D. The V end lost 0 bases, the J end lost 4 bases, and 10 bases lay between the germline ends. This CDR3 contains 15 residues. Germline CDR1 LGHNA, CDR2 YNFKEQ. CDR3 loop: CASSQEELLYNEQFF. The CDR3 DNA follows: TGTGCCAGCAGCCAAGAAGAGCTTTTATACAATGAGCAGTTCTTC.

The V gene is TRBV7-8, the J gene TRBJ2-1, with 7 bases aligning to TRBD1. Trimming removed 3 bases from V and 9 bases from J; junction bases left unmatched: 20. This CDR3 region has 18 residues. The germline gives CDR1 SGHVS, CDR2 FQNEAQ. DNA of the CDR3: TGTGCCAGCAGCTTCTCCCTCCGCCGGGACAGCTCGTCGACTGAGCAGTTCTTC. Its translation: CASSFSLRRDSSSTEQFF.

Written as DNA, the CDR3 is TGTGCCAGCAGTTACCAATGGCTAGCGGAGGGTGGCGGGGAGCTGTTTTTT. Translating it yields CASSYQWLAEGGGELFF. The chain joins TRBV6-5 to TRBJ2-2, with 7 bases matching TRBD2. The CDR3 is made up of 17 amino acids. CDR1 is MNHEY, CDR2 SVGAGI, per germline. Unmatched junction bases numbered 13, after V lost 2 bases and J lost 7 bases.

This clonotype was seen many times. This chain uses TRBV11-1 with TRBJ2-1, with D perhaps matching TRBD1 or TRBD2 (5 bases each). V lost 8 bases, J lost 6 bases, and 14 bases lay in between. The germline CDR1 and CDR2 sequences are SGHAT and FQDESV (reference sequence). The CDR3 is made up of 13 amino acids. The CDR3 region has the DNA TGTGCCAGCCGCGCCATGGGGGTCAATGAGCAGTTCTTC. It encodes CASRAMGVNEQFF.

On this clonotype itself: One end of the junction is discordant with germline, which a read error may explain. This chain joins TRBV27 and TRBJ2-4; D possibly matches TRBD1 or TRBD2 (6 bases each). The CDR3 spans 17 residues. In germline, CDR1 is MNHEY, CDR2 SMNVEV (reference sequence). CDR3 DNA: TGTGCCAGCAGTGCGGAGTTCGGGGGCCTAGACCAAGACATCCAGTACTTC. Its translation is CASSAEFGGLDQDIQYF.

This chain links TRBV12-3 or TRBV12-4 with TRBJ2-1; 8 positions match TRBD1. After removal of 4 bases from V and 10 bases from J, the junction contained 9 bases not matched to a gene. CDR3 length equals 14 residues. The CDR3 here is CASSSDRGSFEQFF. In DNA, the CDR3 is TGTGCCAGCAGTTCAGACAGGGGAAGCTTCGAGCAGTTCTTC.

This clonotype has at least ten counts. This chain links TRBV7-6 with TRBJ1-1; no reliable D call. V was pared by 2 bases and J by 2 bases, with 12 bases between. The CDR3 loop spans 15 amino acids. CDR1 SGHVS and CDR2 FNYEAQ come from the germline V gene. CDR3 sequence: CASSLTPSGNTEAFF. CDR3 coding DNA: TGTGCCAGCAGCTTAACACCGTCGGGTAACACTGAAGCTTTCTTT.